Sequencing of this T cell receptor beta chain was carried out in a study of Tregs in tolerant kidney transplant recipients. Broader study findings: Validation in larger populations is needed because few patients were studied.

CD4+CD25+CD127- Tregs, CD4+CD25- non-Tregs, CD4 and CD8 cells were sorted. The table lists this clone with a count of one. The target antigen is unknown. TCRdb's copy holds only in-frame clones and misses some; the assay was immunoSEQ multiplex PCR. The repertoire holds some 90,000 clones, with around nine tenths as singletons. Germline loops: CDR1 KGHSH, CDR2 LQKENI. V was cut by 2 bases and J by 1 base, with 11 bases left in between. The CDR3 totals 15 residues. The gene calls are TRBV18 and TRBJ1-2; D not resolved. Source material: CD8+ T cells from blood. This sequence was found in a human donor in good health. CDR3 nucleotide sequence: TGTGCCAGCTCACCAGCAACGGAATTTAACTATGGCTACACCTTC. This encodes CASSPATEFNYGYTF.